The T cell receptor beta chain described here comes from a study of T cell responses to AZD1222 COVID-19 vaccine. Sequencing used immunoSEQ multiplex PCR; TCRdb keeps in-frame clones, though not all of them. This sample has 95,000 to 130,000 clones, with approximately 86% found just once. Germline V gives CDR1 MGHRA, CDR2 YSYEKL. The CDR3 is made up of 18 amino acids. J gave up 4 bases and V 0 bases, and 7 bases lay outside the gene matches. This receptor was obtained from an adult in good health. The chain is built from TRBV4-1 and TRBJ2-1; 12 bases line up with TRBD2. The source was peripheral blood, collected on day 0 of AZD1222 vaccination. DNA for the CDR3: TGCGCCAGCAGCCAAGACGCTAGCGGGGGGGCGGGGTACAATGAGCAGTTCTTC. Protein sequence: CASSQDASGGAGYNEQFF.